Included here is one TCR beta chain sequence, with context. This CDR3 is built from 14 residues. Germline V gene data show CDR1 as MNHNS and CDR2 as SASEGT. The V segment lost 6 bases and the J segment 5 bases; nucleotides outside the gene matches: 9. The sample belongs to a study of cytomegalovirus exposure and HLA in healthy donors. The PCR made use of 60 Vbeta and 13 Jbeta primers. This table comes from immunoSEQ multiplex PCR, and its TCRdb copy is limited to in-frame clones, with some not included. The sample carries roughly 140,000 clones, roughly 82% recorded once. This sequence originates from a male donor in good health and CMV-seronegative. The rearrangement uses TRBV6-1 and TRBJ1-2; 7 nucleotides agree with TRBD1. Sequencing was done on a sample of PBMCs. The CDR3 nucleotides are TGTGCCAGCAGGCCTACAGGGGCTACATATGGCTACACCTTC. It yields the protein CASRPTGATYGYTF.